These 25 T cell receptor beta chains share one sample of origin, sequenced in a study of cytotoxic CD8 clonotypes in ibrutinib-treated CLL. Here immunoSEQ multiplex PCR was the method, and the copy in TCRdb shows in-frame clones only, minus some. The sample has 70,000 to 80,000 clones; roughly 80% are singletons. The sample was PBMCs, taken after 24 months of ibrutinib treatment. Source of these receptors: a human donor with chronic lymphocytic leukemia.

The sample holds a few counts of this clone. This sequence joins TRBV13 and TRBJ2-5; no clear D gene. The CDR3 has 13 residues. CDR1 is PRHDT, CDR2 FYEKMQ, per germline (reference sequence). V was cut by 1 base and J by 3 bases, with 6 bases left in between. The CDR3 protein is CASSLVGEETQYF. The DNA for the CDR3 is TGTGCCAGCAGCTTAGTCGGAGAAGAGACCCAGTACTTC.

In this sample, this clone turned up once. The chain links TRBV7-6 to TRBJ2-3; the D gene could be TRBD1 or TRBD2 (5 bases each). The CDR3 contains 13 residues. Trimming cost V 1 base and J 14 bases, with 16 bases left between them. Germline CDR1 is SGHVS and CDR2 is FNYEAQ. Here the CDR3 reads CASSLGAGARSYF. In DNA form, the CDR3 reads TGTGCCAGCAGCTTAGGGGCCGGGGCTCGTTCGTATTTT. Full variable domain (remainder filled in from reference TRBV7-6 and TRBJ2-3): GAGVSQSPRYKVTKRGQDVALRCDPISGHVSLYWYRQALGQGPEFLTYFNYEAQQDKSGLPNDRFSAERPEGSISTLTIQRTEQRDSAMYRCASSLGAGARSYFGPGTRLTVL.

This clone was seen just once. The J gene is TRBJ2-7, the V gene TRBV20-1; D is unclear. V lost 5 bases and J lost 6, with 11 bases in between. CDR1 and CDR2 from the germline V gene are DFQATT and SNEGSKA (reference sequence). There are 11 residues in the CDR3. CDR3 region: CSAGTALEQYF. Written as DNA, the CDR3 is TGCAGTGCTGGCACGGCCCTCGAGCAGTACTTC.

This chain connects TRBV15 to TRBJ2-2, with 9 positions matching TRBD2. CDR3 length: 13 amino acids. Germline trimming cut 1 base from V and 9 bases from J; bases unmatched to any gene: 0. Looked up from germline, CDR1 is LNHNV and CDR2 is YYDKDF (reference sequence). Written as DNA, the CDR3 is TGTGCCACCAGCAGAGCTAGCGGGAGGGAGCTGTTTTTT. Translated, it gives CATSRASGRELFF.

This sequence joins TRBV7-9 and TRBJ2-7, with a tentative D call TRBD1 (5 bases). The V end was cut by 5 bases, the J end by 2 bases, with 10 bases between. Germline V lookup: CDR1 SEHNR, CDR2 FQNEAQ (reference sequence). The CDR3 runs 13 residues. CDR3 sequence reads: CASSPTGAYEQYF. CDR3 in DNA: TGTGCCAGCAGCCCTACAGGAGCCTACGAGCAGTACTTC.

The chain couples TRBV7-2 to TRBJ1-3, with D hard to call. CDR1 and CDR2 from the germline V gene are SGHTA and FQGNSA. V was cut by 5 bases and J by 0 bases, with 5 bases left in between. The CDR3 runs 13 residues. Here the CDR3 reads CASSASSGNTIYF. In DNA, the CDR3 is TGTGCCAGCAGCGCTAGCTCTGGAAACACCATATATTTT.

The CDR3 DNA reads TGTGCCAGCACCCCCGGGACTCTAGCTGGAAACACCATATATTTT. Protein: CASTPGTLAGNTIYF. The chain joins TRBV28 to TRBJ1-3, with D perhaps TRBD1 (5 bases). Per the germline V gene, CDR1 is MDHEN and CDR2 is SYDVKM. The CDR3 loop spans 15 amino acids. With 7 bases removed from V and 2 bases from J, the gap between germline ends came to 15 bases.

CDR3 residues: CASSAILAGVGETQYF. CDR3 DNA: TGTGCCAGCAGTGCGATTCTAGCGGGAGTAGGTGAGACCCAGTACTTC. The chain combines TRBV2 with TRBJ2-5; 10 bases match TRBD2. Trimming at V came to 4 bases and at J to 5 bases, leaving 10 bases not matched to a gene. The CDR3 length is 16 residues. Germline lookup yields CDR1 SNHLY and CDR2 FYNNEI.

This chain uses TRBV18 with TRBJ2-3, with 14 bases that match TRBD2. Unmatched junction bases numbered 17, after V lost 4 bases and J lost 8 bases. There are 19 residues in the CDR3. Per germline, CDR1 KGHSH and CDR2 LQKENI. The CDR3 region has the DNA TGTGCCAGCTCACGGGATTCGGGACTAGCGGGAGTGCACGTTGTTACGCAGTATTTT. It yields the protein CASSRDSGLAGVHVVTQYF.

The chain recombines TRBV4-1 with TRBJ2-3, with 8 bases aligning to TRBD1. The CDR3 has 13 amino acids. Germline V gene sequence: CDR1 MGHRA, CDR2 YSYEKL. V was clipped by 1 base and J by 6 bases; unmatched bases: 0. This chain's CDR3 is CASSQGDRDTQYF. CDR3 nucleotides: TGCGCCAGCAGCCAAGGGGACAGGGATACGCAGTATTTT.

The rearrangement uses TRBV4-3 and TRBJ2-7, with a possible D match to TRBD1 (6 bases). The CDR3 has 13 amino acids. Per germline, CDR1 LGHNA and CDR2 YSLEER. The V end lost 4 bases, the J end lost 4 bases, and 11 bases lay between the germline ends. As DNA, the CDR3 is TGCGCCAGCAGCCGCATACAGGGATACGAGCAGTACTTC. Amino acids: CASSRIQGYEQYF.

This chain uses TRBV5-1 with TRBJ2-7; D could derive from TRBD1 or TRBD2 (5 bases each). The CDR3 loop spans 14 amino acids. The germline V gene encodes CDR1 SGHRS and CDR2 YFSETQ. V lost 3 bases to trimming and J lost 6 bases, with 16 bases between them. The CDR3, as DNA: TGCGCCAGCAGCTCCTTGGGGGACCAAGGCGAGCAGTACTTC. Its translation is CASSSLGDQGEQYF.

The gene calls are TRBV28 and TRBJ2-3, with 13 positions matching TRBD2. Germline values: CDR1 MDHEN, CDR2 SYDVKM. This CDR3 region has 18 residues. The junction had 13 bases not matched to a gene; V was cut back by 6 bases and J by 4 bases. In nucleotides, the CDR3 is TGTGCCAGCAGCAAAACTAGCGGGAGGGCCTTTTGGGCAGATACGCAGTATTTT. Encoded protein: CASSKTSGRAFWADTQYF.

This clone has just one count. This sequence joins TRBV2 and TRBJ1-5; D gene unclear. The CDR3 contains 14 residues. The ends were cut back, 6 bases at V and 3 bases at J, with 12 bases in the middle. From germline, CDR1 is SNHLY and CDR2 FYNNEI. The CDR3 nucleotides read TGTGCCAGCAGAGGAGGGAAGGACAATCAGCCCCAGCATTTT. It translates to CASRGGKDNQPQHF.

There are a few counts of this clone. The chain employs TRBV6-6 and TRBJ1-5, with 10 bases fitting TRBD1. CDR1 and CDR2 from the germline V gene are MNHNY and SVGAGI (reference sequence). The CDR3 is 15 amino acids. V lost 5 bases to trimming and J lost 4 bases; unmatched junction nucleotides: 5. CDR3 nucleotide sequence: TGTGCCAGCAGTCCCCGGACAGGGGGGAATCAGCCCCAGCATTTT. It translates to CASSPRTGGNQPQHF.

This clone turned up a few times. The gene calls are TRBV19 and TRBJ1-5; D is undetermined. This CDR3 has 14 amino acids. Per the germline V gene, CDR1 is LNHDA and CDR2 is SQIVND (reference sequence). Trimming removed 2 bases from V and 0 bases from J, with 5 bases in between. CDR3 protein: CASSILDSNQPQHF. CDR3 nucleotides: TGTGCCAGTAGTATACTGGATAGCAATCAGCCCCAGCATTTT.

The V call is TRBV18, the J call TRBJ1-2, with D maybe TRBD1 (6 bases). The CDR3 is 13 residues long. Germline V gives CDR1 KGHSH, CDR2 LQKENI. V lost 3 bases and J 6 bases, leaving 11 bases between the germline ends. DNA for the CDR3: TGTGCCAGCTCACCCGGACAGAAGGATGGCTACACCTTC. Residues: CASSPGQKDGYTF.

The chain carries TRBV2 and TRBJ2-3, with 7 nucleotides matching TRBD1. Germline lookup yields CDR1 SNHLY and CDR2 FYNNEI. This CDR3 spans 15 amino acids. After removal of 5 bases from V and 6 bases from J, the junction contained 11 bases not matched to a gene. CDR3 in DNA: TGTGCCAGCAGTTCGAGACAGGGACCTGGTGATACGCAGTATTTT. It yields the protein CASSSRQGPGDTQYF.

V and J are TRBV27 and TRBJ2-2, with D uncertain. V was trimmed by 2 bases and J by 4 bases, leaving 8 bases between them. Germline CDR1 MNHEY, CDR2 SMNVEV (reference sequence). This CDR3 region has 14 residues. CDR3: CASSLSLTTGELFF. The DNA for the CDR3 is TGTGCCAGCAGTTTAAGCCTGACCACCGGGGAGCTGTTTTTT.

The sample holds a few counts of this clone. V gene TRBV5-4 combines with J gene TRBJ1-2, with 10 bases that match TRBD1. Trimming at V came to 1 base and at J to 4 bases, leaving 4 bases not matched to a gene. This CDR3 has 15 amino acids. Germline V gives CDR1 SGHNT, CDR2 YYREEE (reference sequence). CDR3 sequence (DNA): TGTGCCAGCAGCTTGAGCGGGACAGGGGCCTATGGCTACACCTTC. Translating gives CASSLSGTGAYGYTF.

The V and J genes are TRBV30 and TRBJ2-1; D unclear. CDR1 is GTSNPN, CDR2 SVGIG, per germline (reference sequence). This CDR3 contains 13 residues. V was trimmed by 2 bases and J by 6 bases, leaving 11 bases between them. CDR3 coding DNA: TGTGCCTGGAGTCCAGGAGATGTCAATGAGCAGTTCTTC. It yields the protein CAWSPGDVNEQFF. Together with reference TRBV30 and TRBJ2-1, the CDR3 gives the full variable domain: SQTIHQWPATLVQPVGSPLSLECTVEGTSNPNLYWYRQAAGRGLQLLFYSVGIGQISSEVPQNLSASRPQDRQFILSSKKLLLSDSGFYLCAWSPGDVNEQFFGPGTRLTVL.

The chain carries TRBV7-2 and TRBJ2-3; unclear D gene. The germline V gene has CDR1 SGHTA and CDR2 FQGNSA. The V and J ends lost 0 bases and 5 bases respectively, with 6 bases between them. The CDR3 has 13 residues. The CDR3 nucleotides read TGTGCCAGCAGCTTAGCGGAGAGAGATACGCAGTATTTT. Protein sequence: CASSLAERDTQYF. Full variable domain (missing parts from reference TRBV7-2 and TRBJ2-3): GAGVSQSPSNKVTEKGKDVELRCDPISGHTALYWYRQSLGQGLEFLIYFQGNSAPDKSGLPSDRFSAERTGGSVSTLTIQRTQQEDSAVYLCASSLAERDTQYFGPGTRLTVL.

This CDR3 reads CATSRGDWGAADTQYF. CDR3 DNA sequence: TGTGCCACCAGCAGGGGTGACTGGGGCGCGGCTGATACGCAGTATTTT. V gene TRBV15 combines with J gene TRBJ2-3, with D perhaps TRBD1 (5 bases). The V end lost 3 bases, the J end lost 6 bases, and 19 bases lay between the germline ends. The CDR3 sequence is 16 residues long. Germline CDR1 reads LNHNV; CDR2 reads YYDKDF (reference sequence).

The chain links TRBV7-2 to TRBJ2-7; D perhaps matches TRBD1 (6 bases). Per germline, CDR1 SGHTA and CDR2 FQGNSA. The ends were cut back, 5 bases at V and 3 bases at J, with 14 bases in the middle. The CDR3 extends over 14 amino acids. The CDR3 is CASSLRTGNYEQYF. In DNA, the CDR3 is TGTGCCAGCAGCCTTAGAACAGGGAACTACGAGCAGTACTTC.

The chain employs TRBV15 and TRBJ2-5; D perhaps matches TRBD1 (6 bases). Germline V gene data show CDR1 as LNHNV and CDR2 as YYDKDF (reference sequence). The CDR3 runs 14 residues. V lost 3 bases and J 1 base, leaving 9 bases between the germline ends. The CDR3 is CATSRDSPQETQYF. The CDR3 DNA reads TGTGCCACCAGCAGGGACAGCCCCCAAGAGACCCAGTACTTC.